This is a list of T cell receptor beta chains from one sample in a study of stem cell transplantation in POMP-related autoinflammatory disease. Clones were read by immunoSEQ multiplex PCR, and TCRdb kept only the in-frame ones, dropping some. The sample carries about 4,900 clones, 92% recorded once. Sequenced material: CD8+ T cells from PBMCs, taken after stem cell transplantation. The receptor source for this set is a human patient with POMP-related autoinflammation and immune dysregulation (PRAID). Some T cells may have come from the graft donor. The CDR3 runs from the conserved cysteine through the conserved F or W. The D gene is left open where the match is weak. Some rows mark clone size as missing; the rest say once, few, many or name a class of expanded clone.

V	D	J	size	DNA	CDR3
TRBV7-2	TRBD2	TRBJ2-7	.	TGTGCCAGCAGCTTCGTAGCGGGAGGGAACTACGAGCAGTACTTC	CASSFVAGGNYEQYF
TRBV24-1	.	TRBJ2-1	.	TGTGCCACCAGTCCCGAGGGCCGGGGCAATGAGCAGTTCTTC	CATSPEGRGNEQFF
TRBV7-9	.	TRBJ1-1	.	TGTGCCAGCAGCTCCGCCCTTGGGGGGCTCTATGAAGCTTTCTTT	CASSSALGGLYEAFF
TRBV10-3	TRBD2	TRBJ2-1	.	TGTGCCATCAGTGTTAGCGGGGGCGTCTACAATGAGCAGTTCTTC	CAISVSGGVYNEQFF
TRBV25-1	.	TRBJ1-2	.	TGTGCCAGCAGCCAGGCTAACTATGGCTACACCTTC	CASSQANYGYTF
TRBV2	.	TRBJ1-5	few	TGTGCCAGCAGTCCCGGGAGACACTATAGCAATCAGCCCCAGCATTTT	CASSPGRHYSNQPQHF
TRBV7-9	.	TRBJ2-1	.	TGTGCCAGCAGCTTAGCTCCGTGGGCCGACAATGAGCAGTTCTTC	CASSLAPWADNEQFF
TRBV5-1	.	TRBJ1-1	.	TGCGCCAGCAGGAGCGGGGATAGGGCTGAAGCTTTCTTT	CASRSGDRAEAFF
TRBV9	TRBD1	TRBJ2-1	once	TGTGCCAGCAGACCGGGACAGGGCTATGAGCAGTTCTTC	CASRPGQGYEQFF
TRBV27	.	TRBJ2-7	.	TGTGCCAGCAGTTTAGGTGGCCTCAACGAGCAGTACTTC	CASSLGGLNEQYF
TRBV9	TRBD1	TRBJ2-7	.	TGTGCCAGCAGCGACGGACAGGGCATCGACGAGCAGTACTTC	CASSDGQGIDEQYF
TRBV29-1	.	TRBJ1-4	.	TGCAGCGTTGAAGGTGAAAAACTGTTTTTT	CSVEGEKLFF
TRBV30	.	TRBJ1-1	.	TGTGCCTGGAGTCACACTCTCAGGAACACTGAAGCTTTCTTT	CAWSHTLRNTEAFF
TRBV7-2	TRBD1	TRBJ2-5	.	TGTGCCAGCAGCTTGTTCGTGACAGGGGGCACGGAGACCCAGTACTTC	CASSLFVTGGTETQYF
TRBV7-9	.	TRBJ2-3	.	TGTGCCAGCAGCTCGAGTACAAATCGGGCAGATACGCAGTATTTT	CASSSSTNRADTQYF
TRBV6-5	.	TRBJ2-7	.	TGTGCCAGCAGTTACGCGAAGGCCTACGAGCAGTACTTC	CASSYAKAYEQYF
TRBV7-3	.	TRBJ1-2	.	TGTGCCAGCAGCTTAATAGGGACCGAGAATTTCTATGGCTACACCTTC	CASSLIGTENFYGYTF
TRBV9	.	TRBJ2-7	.	TGTGCCAGCAGCCCCGGGGCGTATGAGCAGTACTTC	CASSPGAYEQYF
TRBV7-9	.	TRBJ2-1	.	TGTGCCAGCAGCGCATCCGGGCCCCGCACCTACAATGAGCAGTTCTTC	CASSASGPRTYNEQFF
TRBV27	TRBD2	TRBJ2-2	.	TGTGCCAGCAGCCTCCCTGGGAGGGAGAACACCGGGGAGCTGTTTTTT	CASSLPGRENTGELFF
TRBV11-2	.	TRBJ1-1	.	TGTGCCAGCAGCTGGGGGGCCGTCACTGAAGCTTTCTTT	CASSWGAVTEAFF
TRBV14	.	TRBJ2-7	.	TGTGCCAGCAGCCAACGGGGTGGCAGCAAGAACGGATACGAGCAGTACTTC	CASSQRGGSKNGYEQYF
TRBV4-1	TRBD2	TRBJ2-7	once	TGCGCCAGCAGCCAAGGGACTAGCGGGAGTGGCGAGCAGTACTTC	CASSQGTSGSGEQYF
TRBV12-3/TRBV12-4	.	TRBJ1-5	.	TGTGCCAGCAGTTTCGGCCGATATCAGCCCCAGCATTTT	CASSFGRYQPQHF
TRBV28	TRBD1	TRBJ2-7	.	TGTGCCACGACTCGACAGGGGAGAGAGCAGTACTTC	CATTRQGREQYF
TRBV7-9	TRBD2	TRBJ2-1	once	TGTGCCAGCAGCTTAGAACTAGCGGGAGGGCACTATGAGCAGTTCTTC	CASSLELAGGHYEQFF
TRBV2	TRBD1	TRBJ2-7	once	TGTGCCAGCACCTGGCCTAGGACAGGGCATGTCACCTACGAGCAGTACTTC	CASTWPRTGHVTYEQYF
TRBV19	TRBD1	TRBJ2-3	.	TGTGCCAGTATGGGGAGGACAGGGATCGGTACGCAGTATTTT	CASMGRTGIGTQYF
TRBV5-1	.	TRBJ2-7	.	TGCGCCAGCAGCCCCGACACGACTCACTCCTACGAGCAGTACTTC	CASSPDTTHSYEQYF
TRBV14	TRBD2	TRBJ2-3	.	TGTGCCAGCAGCCCCCCCGCTAGCGGGAGCCGGGATACGCAGTATTTT	CASSPPASGSRDTQYF
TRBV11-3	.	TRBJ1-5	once	TGTGCCAGCAGCTATGGAGATCAGCCCCAGCATTTT	CASSYGDQPQHF